The 26 T cell receptor beta chains given below trace back to one sample, sequenced in a study of cytomegalovirus exposure and HLA in healthy donors (dated by TCRdb to about 2017). The library was built by means of the immunoSEQ multiplex PCR assay. The multiplex PCR relied on a mix of 60 forward primers for TCR Vbeta segments and 13 reverse primers for TCR Jbeta segments. TCRdb took this table from immuneACCESS and kept in-frame rearrangements with V and J called. Such tables lack part of the clones; where checked against another copy, unresolved V genes explain under half of the gap, and the rest is unexplained. Here the sample has 100,000 or so clones; 62% occur a single time. In total, the top ten clones hold about 5% of the sample. The sample was PBMCs. The receptors originated from a woman in her thirties in good health and CMV-seropositive.

The J gene is TRBJ2-6, the V gene TRBV7-2, with D maybe TRBD1 (5 bases). The ends were cut back, 1 base at V and 6 bases at J, with 10 bases in the middle. CDR1 and CDR2 (germline): SGHTA, FQGNSA. This CDR3 is built from 15 residues. The DNA of the CDR3 is TGTGCCAGCAGCTTAGTTGTAGGACAGGCCAACGTCCTGACTTTC. This gives the protein CASSLVVGQANVLTF.

This rearrangement joins TRBV6-1 to TRBJ1-2, with 7 bases identical to TRBD1. Germline assignment: CDR1 MNHNS and CDR2 SASEGT. The CDR3 extends over 12 amino acids. With 5 bases clipped from V and 6 bases from J, the junction kept 3 bases outside the gene matches. CDR3 in amino acids: CASSKQGNGYTF. DNA of the CDR3: TGTGCCAGCAGTAAACAGGGGAATGGCTACACCTTC.

A remark on this clone: At one of its ends the junction is not consistent with the germline gene, which may arise from a read error. The chain couples TRBV6-1 to TRBJ1-2, with TRBD1 matching over 10 bases. This CDR3 spans 13 amino acids. Germline CDR1 reads MNHNS; CDR2 reads SASEGT. CDR3 in DNA: TGTGCCAGCAGGGGGACAGGGGTTGGTGGCTACCCCTTC. Residues: CASRGTGVGGYPF.

This clone appeared a single time. The chain is built from TRBV19 and TRBJ2-7; 10 bases agree with TRBD1. Germline V gene lookup returns CDR1 LNHDA and CDR2 SQIVND (reference sequence). CDR3 length equals 15 residues. J was trimmed by 2 bases and V by 4 bases; bases with no gene match: 5. The CDR3 loop is CASSRGTGAAYEQYF. The CDR3 DNA sequence: TGTGCCAGTAGTAGAGGGACAGGGGCCGCCTACGAGCAGTACTTC. Using reference TRBV19 and TRBJ2-7 for the parts outside the CDR3, the full variable domain is DGGITQSPKYLFRKEGQNVTLSCEQNLNHDAMYWYRQDPGQGLRLIYYSQIVNDFQKGDIAEGYSVSREKKESFPLTVTSAQKNPTAFYLCASSRGTGAAYEQYFGPGTRLTVT.

The chain is built from TRBV10-2 and TRBJ1-1; D unresolved. The V end was cut by 2 bases, the J end by 6 bases, with 28 bases between. CDR3 length equals 19 residues. The germline V gene encodes CDR1 WSHSY and CDR2 SAAADI. The CDR3 nucleotides are TGCGCCAGCAGTGAGCCGTCGGCCCAGCGTCGAGGGTTTAACGCTGAAGCTTTCTTT. The encoded protein is CASSEPSAQRRGFNAEAFF.

The J gene is TRBJ2-7, the V gene TRBV19; D may be TRBD1 (5 bases). The CDR3 length is 13 residues. Trimming took 7 bases from V and 1 from J, leaving 11 bases between them. The germline V gene encodes CDR1 LNHDA and CDR2 SQIVND (reference sequence). The CDR3 reads CASKSDTSYEQYF. Here the CDR3 DNA reads TGTGCCAGTAAGTCGGACACTTCCTACGAGCAGTACTTC.

This clone was seen only a few times. The CDR3, as DNA: TGTGCCAGTAGTCGCCGACCCGGGACTAGCGGGGGGTTCTCCTACGAGCAGTACTTC. Translated: CASSRRPGTSGGFSYEQYF. J is TRBJ2-7 and V is TRBV19, with 15 nucleotides matching TRBD2. The V gene's germline CDR1 is LNHDA and CDR2 SQIVND (reference sequence). The V and J ends lost 5 bases and 0 bases, in that order; junction bases with no gene match: 11. This CDR3 is 19 amino acids long.

This clone was seen just once. The V call is TRBV14, the J call TRBJ2-3, with D perhaps matching TRBD2 (5 bases). This CDR3 comprises 12 residues. V was pared by 0 bases and J by 9 bases, with 7 bases between. Germline V gives CDR1 SGHDN, CDR2 FVKESK. CDR3 amino acids: CASSQDWETQYF. CDR3 DNA sequence: TGTGCCAGCAGCCAAGATTGGGAGACGCAGTATTTT.

CDR3 DNA: TGTGCCAGTAGTGCCGGGGGGGGCGCTGAAGCTTTCTTT. Its protein is CASSAGGGAEAFF. The chain has TRBV19 and TRBJ1-1, with D perhaps matching TRBD1 (6 bases). V lost 5 bases and J lost 6, with 13 bases in between. The CDR3 loop spans 13 amino acids. Per the germline V gene, CDR1 is LNHDA and CDR2 is SQIVND (reference sequence).

In its sample, this clone was seen a few times. This sequence joins TRBV6-5 and TRBJ2-1, with 7 positions matching TRBD2. The length of the CDR3 is 14 residues. V dropped 0 bases and J dropped 11; count of bases not matched to a gene: 7. The germline gives CDR1 MNHEY, CDR2 SVGAGI. The CDR3 bases are TGTGCCAGCAGTTACTCGGGGGGGGTGCAGCAGCAGTTCTTC. This codes for CASSYSGGVQQQFF.

Details on this clone: Germline is not matched at one junction end, which may reflect a read error. The chain couples TRBV5-1 to TRBJ1-2; TRBD1 aligns across 10 bases. This CDR3 spans 15 amino acids. Germline CDR1 is SGHRS and CDR2 is YFSETQ. DNA of the CDR3: TGCGCCAGCAGCTCGACAGGGGGCGCTTACTATGGCTACCCCTTC. The encoded protein is CASSSTGGAYYGYPF.

J is TRBJ2-5 and V is TRBV5-1; weak D call: TRBD1 (6 bases). CDR1 is SGHRS and CDR2 is YFSETQ in the germline V gene. CDR3 size: 17 residues. V lost 0 bases, J lost 0 bases, and 15 bases lay in between. The CDR3 loop reads CASSLALGGRYQETQYF. In nucleotides, the CDR3 is TGCGCCAGCAGCTTGGCCCTTGGGGGCCGGTACCAAGAGACCCAGTACTTC.

This clone has a handful of counts. The chain couples TRBV7-3 to TRBJ2-7, with 9 nucleotides matching TRBD1. The CDR3 sequence is 16 residues long. CDR1 is SGHTA, CDR2 FQGTGA, per germline. V was clipped by 5 bases and J by 0 bases; unmatched bases: 8. The CDR3 reads CASSLLGTGSSYEQYF. Here the CDR3 DNA reads TGTGCCAGCAGCCTCCTCGGGACAGGGAGCTCCTACGAGCAGTACTTC.

This clone was picked up a small number of times. V gene TRBV27 combines with J gene TRBJ2-3, with 15 nucleotides matching TRBD2. The CDR3 totals 19 residues. The V segment lost 5 bases and the J segment 0 bases; nucleotides outside the gene matches: 9. CDR1 MNHEY and CDR2 SMNVEV come from the germline V gene (reference sequence). This CDR3 is CASSAGLAGGLSSTDTQYF. CDR3 nucleotides: TGTGCCAGCAGTGCCGGACTAGCGGGGGGGCTATCTAGCACAGATACGCAGTATTTT.

The chain links TRBV5-1 to TRBJ2-3; D possibly corresponds to TRBD1 (5 bases). The CDR3 consists of 15 residues. V lost 5 bases to trimming and J lost 2 bases, with 15 bases between them. Germline lookup yields CDR1 SGHRS and CDR2 YFSETQ. The CDR3 sequence is CASSLDSPFTDTQYF. The CDR3 DNA reads as TGCGCCAGCAGTCTCGACAGCCCATTCACAGATACGCAGTATTTT.

The table lists this clone with a count of one. CDR3 coding DNA: TGTGCCACCAGCAGAGATCTACCGCAACAGGGAGGCAATCAGCCCCAGCATTTT. Its translation is CATSRDLPQQGGNQPQHF. The chain is built from TRBV15 and TRBJ1-5; TRBD1 might be the D (6 bases). Germline V gene sequence: CDR1 LNHNV, CDR2 YYDKDF (reference sequence). This CDR3 is 18 amino acids long. The V end was cut by 0 bases, the J end by 2 bases, with 17 bases between. Looking up the rest from reference TRBV15 and TRBJ1-5 gives the full variable domain: DAMVIQNPRYQVTQFGKPVTLSCSQTLNHNVMYWYQQKSSQAPKLLFHYYDKDFNNEADTPDNFQSRRPNTSFCFLDIRSPGLGDTAMYLCATSRDLPQQGGNQPQHFGDGTRLSIL.

This clone was seen a handful of times. This chain links TRBV29-1 with TRBJ1-2, with a weak D call TRBD1 (6 bases). This CDR3 contains 13 residues. The germline CDR1 and CDR2 sequences are SQVTM and ANQGSEA. The V gene lost 7 bases and the J gene lost 5 bases, with 17 bases spanning the gap. This CDR3 is CSGGQSVGYGYTF. The CDR3 bases are TGCAGCGGCGGACAGAGCGTGGGGTATGGCTACACCTTC.

The chain couples TRBV6-5 to TRBJ1-2; 7 positions agree with TRBD1. This CDR3 is built from 14 residues. Trimming cost V 6 bases and J 5 bases; bases outside gene matches: 9. Germline CDR1 and CDR2: MNHEY and SVGAGI. CDR3 amino acids: CASRTGVDLYGYTF. CDR3 nucleotide sequence: TGTGCCAGCAGAACAGGGGTGGACCTGTATGGCTACACCTTC.

The chain is built from TRBV6-4 and TRBJ2-5; TRBD1 might be the D (5 bases). CDR3 size: 13 residues. Per the germline V gene, CDR1 is MRHNA and CDR2 is SNTAGT. V was trimmed by 3 bases and J by 5 bases, leaving 10 bases between them. This chain's CDR3 is CASSEESGETQYF. CDR3 sequence (DNA): TGTGCCAGCAGTGAGGAATCAGGGGAGACCCAGTACTTC.

The chain recombines TRBV5-1 with TRBJ1-6; 7 bases match TRBD1. CDR1 is SGHRS, CDR2 YFSETQ, per germline. After removal of 0 bases from V and 10 bases from J, the junction contained 7 bases not matched to a gene. This CDR3 region has 15 residues. The chain's CDR3 is CASSLEQGSWSPLHF. DNA of the CDR3: TGCGCCAGCAGCTTGGAACAGGGGAGTTGGTCACCCCTCCACTTT. Using reference TRBV5-1 and TRBJ1-6 for the parts outside the CDR3, the full variable domain is KAGVTQTPRYLIKTRGQQVTLSCSPISGHRSVSWYQQTPGQGLQFLFEYFSETQRNKGNFPGRFSGRQFSNSRSEMNVSTLELGDSALYLCASSLEQGSWSPLHFGNGTRLTVT.

The chain uses TRBV6-1 and TRBJ1-6; 7 nucleotides match TRBD1. J lost 5 bases, V lost 3 bases, and 4 bases had no gene match. CDR3 length: 15 amino acids. CDR1 MNHNS and CDR2 SASEGT come from the germline V gene. In nucleotides, the CDR3 is TGTGCCAGCAGTGAGGGGACAGCTCATAATTCACCCCTCCACTTT. It specifies CASSEGTAHNSPLHF.

This clone was picked up a small number of times. The chain recombines TRBV4-3 with TRBJ1-2; D call uncertain. Germline lookup yields CDR1 LGHNA and CDR2 YSLEER. The CDR3 spans 16 residues. V lost 0 bases and J 4 bases, leaving 15 bases between the germline ends. The CDR3 DNA sequence: TGCGCCAGCAGCCAAGACGCCCGTGGCATTTCCTATGGCTACACCTTC. Protein product: CASSQDARGISYGYTF.

CDR3 coding DNA: TGTGCCAGCACCTTGGGACAGTCGTGGACTGAAGCTTTCTTT. It specifies CASTLGQSWTEAFF. This rearrangement joins TRBV7-9 to TRBJ1-1; 7 bases are shared with TRBD1. The germline V gene has CDR1 SEHNR and CDR2 FQNEAQ (reference sequence). Germline trimming cut 7 bases from V and 5 bases from J; bases unmatched to any gene: 10. This CDR3 contains 14 residues. Filled out from reference TRBV7-9 and TRBJ1-1, the complete variable domain reads DTGVSQNPRHKITKRGQNVTFRCDPISEHNRLYWYRQTLGQGPEFLTYFQNEAQLEKSRLLSDRFSAERPKGSFSTLEIQRTEQGDSAMYLCASTLGQSWTEAFFGQGTRLTVV.

This chain links TRBV25-1 with TRBJ1-1, with no clear D. The CDR3 is 16 residues long. The germline gives CDR1 MGHDK, CDR2 SYGVNS. The V end was cut by 8 bases, the J end by 3 bases, with 22 bases between. CDR3 in DNA: TGTGCCAGCGCTCCCGGGGTGGCGAGAGGGTACACTGAAGCTTTCTTT. Translated: CASAPGVARGYTEAFF.

This clone was detected only a few times. V and J are TRBV9 and TRBJ2-3, with a possible D match to TRBD2 (5 bases). CDR3 length: 16 amino acids. Germline CDR1 reads SGDLS; CDR2 reads YYNGEE. Trimming took off 4 bases at V and 3 bases at J, with 18 bases between the two ends. The DNA of the CDR3 is TGTGCCAGCAGCCTCTCCGCCGGGGAAAGAACAGATACGCAGTATTTT. It encodes CASSLSAGERTDTQYF.

The V gene is TRBV18, the J gene TRBJ2-1, with 16 bases aligning to TRBD2. The CDR3 spans 17 residues. J was trimmed by 7 bases and V by 2 bases; bases with no gene match: 5. Germline CDR1 is KGHSH and CDR2 is LQKENI. The DNA for the CDR3 is TGTGCCAGCTCACCAAGGGGACTAGCGGGGGGGCAGAATGAGCAGTTCTTC. Translated: CASSPRGLAGGQNEQFF.